The present T cell receptor beta chain was sequenced within a study of T cell responses to AZD1222 COVID-19 vaccine. General study points: It should be noted that donors were predominantly white British and more often female, and clonal diversity was possibly underestimated. Repertoire sampling happened only post peak T cell response. Among spike-specific TCRs, nearly half reportedly target unmutated variant regions.

Comments on this clone: The target antigen is unknown.

The CDR3 runs 14 residues. J was trimmed by 5 bases and V by 5 bases; bases with no gene match: 6. Looked up from germline, CDR1 is MDHEN and CDR2 is SYDVKM. Second-dose intervals of approximately 4 or approximately 12 weeks were pooled. Sequenced by immunoSEQ multiplex PCR; TCRdb stores in-frame clones only, minus some. This table has 130,000 or so clones, around 83% appearing once. Sequenced here: peripheral blood, sampled 28 days after the second AZD1222 dose. The V call is TRBV28, the J call TRBJ2-3; TRBD1 matches at 8 bases. This clonotype was obtained from an adult who received the AZD1222 COVID-19 vaccine. In DNA, the CDR3 is TGTGCCAGCAGTACCACAGGGGGACTAGATACGCAGTATTTT. As protein: CASSTTGGLDTQYF.